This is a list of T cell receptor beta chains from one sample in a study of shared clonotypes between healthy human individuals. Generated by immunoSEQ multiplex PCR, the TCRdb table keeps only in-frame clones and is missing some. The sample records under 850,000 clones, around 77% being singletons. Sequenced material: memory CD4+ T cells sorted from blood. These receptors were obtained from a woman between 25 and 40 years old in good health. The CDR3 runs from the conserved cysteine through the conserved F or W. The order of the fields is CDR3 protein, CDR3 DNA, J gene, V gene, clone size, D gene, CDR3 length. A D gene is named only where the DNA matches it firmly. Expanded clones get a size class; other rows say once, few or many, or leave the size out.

CDR3aa: CASSVTGSNQPQHF; CDR3nt: TGTGCCAGCAGCGTAACGGGCTCCAATCAGCCCCAGCATTTT; j_gene: TRBJ1-5; v_gene: TRBV9; abundance: .; d_gene: .; len: 14
CDR3aa: CASSPRSAGDWGEQFF; CDR3nt: TGTGCCAGCAGCCCCAGGTCGGCGGGAGATTGGGGTGAGCAGTTCTTC; j_gene: TRBJ2-1; v_gene: TRBV9; abundance: .; d_gene: TRBD2; len: 16
CDR3aa: CASSLDYGYTF; CDR3nt: TGTGCCAGCAGCTTAGACTATGGCTACACCTTC; j_gene: TRBJ1-2; v_gene: TRBV5-4; abundance: .; d_gene: .; len: 11
CDR3aa: CASSFGQNQPQHF; CDR3nt: TGTGCCAGCAGCTTCGGACAGAATCAGCCCCAGCATTTT; j_gene: TRBJ1-5; v_gene: TRBV28; abundance: few; d_gene: .; len: 13
CDR3aa: CASSGRTSGTGELFF; CDR3nt: TGTGCCAGCAGCGGACGGACTAGCGGGACCGGGGAGCTGTTTTTT; j_gene: TRBJ2-2; v_gene: TRBV5-4; abundance: few; d_gene: TRBD2; len: 15
CDR3aa: CSVEDLRLAGVSEQFF; CDR3nt: TGCAGCGTTGAAGATCTTCGACTAGCGGGAGTCAGTGAGCAGTTCTTC; j_gene: TRBJ2-1; v_gene: TRBV29-1; abundance: .; d_gene: TRBD2; len: 16
CDR3aa: CASSRGQTPLSNYGYTF; CDR3nt: TGCGCCAGCAGCCGGGGTCAGACACCCTTATCGAACTATGGCTACACCTTC; j_gene: TRBJ1-2; v_gene: TRBV5-1; abundance: .; d_gene: .; len: 17
CDR3aa: CASSLFEDTQYF; CDR3nt: TGCGCCAGCAGCTTGTTCGAAGATACGCAGTATTTT; j_gene: TRBJ2-3; v_gene: TRBV5-1; abundance: few; d_gene: .; len: 12
CDR3aa: CASSPRTESDTQYF; CDR3nt: TGTGCCAGCAGTCCTCGGACCGAATCGGATACGCAGTATTTT; j_gene: TRBJ2-3; v_gene: TRBV27; abundance: .; d_gene: .; len: 14
CDR3aa: CATSRDLTRPTQYF; CDR3nt: TGTGCCACCAGCAGAGATCTTACCCGACCGACCCAGTACTTC; j_gene: TRBJ2-5; v_gene: TRBV15; abundance: .; d_gene: .; len: 14
CDR3aa: CASRCSGATYEQYF; CDR3nt: TGTGCCAGCAGATGCTCGGGCGCAACCTACGAGCAGTACTTC; j_gene: TRBJ2-7; v_gene: TRBV28; abundance: .; d_gene: .; len: 14
CDR3aa: CASSVNPGQGTGELFF; CDR3nt: TGTGCCAGCAGCGTAAACCCGGGACAGGGAACCGGGGAGCTGTTTTTT; j_gene: TRBJ2-2; v_gene: TRBV9; abundance: .; d_gene: TRBD1; len: 16
CDR3aa: CASSLGATDTQYF; CDR3nt: TGTGCCAGCAGCTTAGGGGCCACAGATACGCAGTATTTT; j_gene: TRBJ2-3; v_gene: TRBV5-6; abundance: .; d_gene: .; len: 13
CDR3aa: CAISPRANEQFF; CDR3nt: TGTGCCATCAGTCCTCGGGCCAATGAGCAGTTCTTC; j_gene: TRBJ2-1; v_gene: TRBV10-3; abundance: .; d_gene: .; len: 12
CDR3aa: CASSLTYSSGSVRGNTIYF; CDR3nt: TGTGCCAGCAGCTTAACGTACAGCTCTGGATCAGTCAGGGGAAACACCATATATTTT; j_gene: TRBJ1-3; v_gene: TRBV11-2; abundance: .; d_gene: .; len: 19
CDR3aa: CASNRGLREGYTF; CDR3nt: TGTGCCAGCAACAGGGGGCTGAGGGAAGGCTACACCTTC; j_gene: TRBJ1-2; v_gene: TRBV2; abundance: .; d_gene: TRBD1; len: 13
CDR3aa: CASSLGQGRHYGYTF; CDR3nt: TGTGCCAGCAGCTTAGGACAGGGGAGGCACTATGGCTACACCTTC; j_gene: TRBJ1-2; v_gene: TRBV11-2; abundance: .; d_gene: TRBD1; len: 15
CDR3aa: CASSPTALLGGSYGYTF; CDR3nt: TGTGCCAGCTCACCTACCGCCCTGTTAGGTGGGAGTTATGGCTACACCTTC; j_gene: TRBJ1-2; v_gene: TRBV18; abundance: .; d_gene: .; len: 17
CDR3aa: CASSSPRTESYEQYF; CDR3nt: TGTGCCAGCAGTTCACCCAGGACGGAATCCTACGAGCAGTACTTC; j_gene: TRBJ2-7; v_gene: TRBV27; abundance: .; d_gene: .; len: 15
CDR3aa: CASSSTTWTEAFF; CDR3nt: TGTGCCAGCAGTTCCACAACTTGGACTGAAGCTTTCTTT; j_gene: TRBJ1-1; v_gene: TRBV6-5; abundance: .; d_gene: .; len: 13
CDR3aa: CASSTDILLFPEAFF; CDR3nt: TGTGCCAGTAGTACTGACATTCTGCTCTTCCCTGAAGCTTTCTTT; j_gene: TRBJ1-1; v_gene: TRBV19; abundance: .; d_gene: .; len: 15
CDR3aa: CASSLGSGPYNEQFF; CDR3nt: TGTGCCAGCAGCTTGGGTAGCGGGCCCTACAATGAGCAGTTCTTC; j_gene: TRBJ2-1; v_gene: TRBV5-4; abundance: .; d_gene: TRBD2; len: 15
CDR3aa: CASSSTGGPQETQYF; CDR3nt: TGTGCCAGCTCATCCACAGGGGGCCCTCAAGAGACCCAGTACTTC; j_gene: TRBJ2-5; v_gene: TRBV18; abundance: once; d_gene: TRBD1; len: 15
CDR3aa: CASTVGRNTEAFF; CDR3nt: TGTGCCAGCACCGTGGGACGGAACACTGAAGCTTTCTTT; j_gene: TRBJ1-1; v_gene: TRBV6-5; abundance: .; d_gene: .; len: 13
CDR3aa: CASSPDDRPNQPQHF; CDR3nt: TGTGCCAGCAGTCCAGACGACAGACCCAATCAGCCCCAGCATTTT; j_gene: TRBJ1-5; v_gene: TRBV28; abundance: .; d_gene: .; len: 15
CDR3aa: CASMMAGGKGEQYF; CDR3nt: TGTGCCAGCATGATGGCAGGGGGTAAAGGTGAGCAGTACTTC; j_gene: TRBJ2-7; v_gene: TRBV6-1; abundance: .; d_gene: TRBD1; len: 14
CDR3aa: CATSIGGTGAYEQYF; CDR3nt: TGTGCCACCAGCATCGGAGGGACAGGGGCCTACGAGCAGTACTTC; j_gene: TRBJ2-7; v_gene: TRBV15; abundance: .; d_gene: TRBD1; len: 15
CDR3aa: CASSSRTSGRYEQYF; CDR3nt: TGTGCCAGCAGTTCGCGGACTAGCGGGAGATACGAGCAGTACTTC; j_gene: TRBJ2-7; v_gene: TRBV6-6; abundance: .; d_gene: TRBD2; len: 15
CDR3aa: CASSVLPLQRNTGELFF; CDR3nt: TGTGCCAGCAGCGTCTTACCCCTTCAGAGAAACACCGGGGAGCTGTTTTTT; j_gene: TRBJ2-2; v_gene: TRBV7-9; abundance: .; d_gene: .; len: 17
CDR3aa: CASSSAGTIYNEQFF; CDR3nt: TGTGCCAGTAGTTCCGCCGGGACAATCTACAATGAGCAGTTCTTC; j_gene: TRBJ2-1; v_gene: TRBV19; abundance: .; d_gene: .; len: 15
CDR3aa: CSASGTPGGLYEQYF; CDR3nt: TGCAGCGCCTCCGGGACTCCCGGGGGCCTCTACGAGCAGTACTTC; j_gene: TRBJ2-7; v_gene: TRBV29-1; abundance: few; d_gene: .; len: 15
CDR3aa: CSVVIGGMNTGELFF; CDR3nt: TGCAGCGTTGTGATTGGCGGGATGAACACCGGGGAGCTGTTTTTT; j_gene: TRBJ2-2; v_gene: TRBV29-1; abundance: once; d_gene: .; len: 15
CDR3aa: CSVDSKGGNEQFF; CDR3nt: TGCAGCGTGGACAGTAAGGGCGGCAATGAGCAGTTCTTC; j_gene: TRBJ2-1; v_gene: TRBV29-1; abundance: .; d_gene: .; len: 13
CDR3aa: CASGPVDTLGGDTQYF; CDR3nt: TGTGCCAGTGGTCCCGTCGACACCCTAGGGGGAGATACGCAGTATTTT; j_gene: TRBJ2-3; v_gene: TRBV19; abundance: few; d_gene: .; len: 16
CDR3aa: CASSLGTPFAGELFF; CDR3nt: TGTGCCAGCAGCCTCGGGACCCCCTTTGCCGGGGAGCTGTTTTTT; j_gene: TRBJ2-2; v_gene: TRBV11-2; abundance: few; d_gene: .; len: 15
CDR3aa: CASSLGPRARGGELFF; CDR3nt: TGTGCCAGCAGCTTAGGCCCCCGAGCAAGGGGCGGGGAGCTGTTTTTT; j_gene: TRBJ2-2; v_gene: TRBV7-2; abundance: .; d_gene: .; len: 16
CDR3aa: CASSGRTAYYTNEQFF; CDR3nt: TGTGCCAGCAGCGGGCGGACTGCCTACTATACCAATGAGCAGTTCTTC; j_gene: TRBJ2-1; v_gene: TRBV7-2; abundance: .; d_gene: .; len: 16
CDR3aa: CAIKDGQETQYF; CDR3nt: TGTGCCATAAAGGACGGCCAAGAGACCCAGTACTTC; j_gene: TRBJ2-5; v_gene: TRBV10-3; abundance: .; d_gene: .; len: 12
CDR3aa: CASSLNYNEQFF; CDR3nt: TGTGCCAGCAGTTTAAATTACAATGAGCAGTTCTTC; j_gene: TRBJ2-1; v_gene: TRBV28; abundance: .; d_gene: .; len: 12
CDR3aa: CASSPADRGTNYGYTF; CDR3nt: TGTGCCAGCTCACCAGCAGACCGAGGCACTAACTATGGCTACACCTTC; j_gene: TRBJ1-2; v_gene: TRBV18; abundance: few; d_gene: .; len: 16
CDR3aa: CATSVLGDSTDTQYF; CDR3nt: TGTGCCACCAGCGTCCTCGGGGATAGCACAGATACGCAGTATTTT; j_gene: TRBJ2-3; v_gene: TRBV15; abundance: few; d_gene: .; len: 15
CDR3aa: CSVVVVPTEAFF; CDR3nt: TGCAGCGTTGTGGTGGTCCCAACTGAAGCTTTCTTT; j_gene: TRBJ1-1; v_gene: TRBV29-1; abundance: .; d_gene: .; len: 12
CDR3aa: CASKKIGTSSYNEQFF; CDR3nt: TGTGCCAGCAAAAAAATCGGGACAAGCTCCTACAATGAGCAGTTCTTC; j_gene: TRBJ2-1; v_gene: TRBV27; abundance: .; d_gene: .; len: 16
CDR3aa: CASSGTGGNNQPQHF; CDR3nt: TGTGCCAGCAGCGGGACAGGGGGAAACAATCAGCCCCAGCATTTT; j_gene: TRBJ1-5; v_gene: TRBV9; abundance: .; d_gene: TRBD1; len: 15
CDR3aa: CASSRGSYRAKNIQYF; CDR3nt: TGTGCCAGCAGTCGTGGTTCCTACCGGGCCAAAAACATTCAGTACTTC; j_gene: TRBJ2-4; v_gene: TRBV28; abundance: few; d_gene: .; len: 16
CDR3aa: CASSRDTTSGNTIYF; CDR3nt: TGCGCCAGCAGCCGTGACACTACATCTGGAAACACCATATATTTT; j_gene: TRBJ1-3; v_gene: TRBV5-1; abundance: .; d_gene: .; len: 15
CDR3aa: CASSGQEVQETQYF; CDR3nt: TGTGCCAGCAGTGGACAGGAGGTACAAGAGACCCAGTACTTC; j_gene: TRBJ2-5; v_gene: TRBV25-1; abundance: few; d_gene: .; len: 14
CDR3aa: CASSAWDLAQETQYF; CDR3nt: TGTGCCAGCAGTGCCTGGGACCTAGCACAGGAGACCCAGTACTTC; j_gene: TRBJ2-5; v_gene: TRBV2; abundance: once; d_gene: .; len: 15
CDR3aa: CASRQGVGYGYTF; CDR3nt: TGTGCCAGCAGACAGGGGGTAGGGTATGGCTACACCTTC; j_gene: TRBJ1-2; v_gene: TRBV7-9; abundance: .; d_gene: TRBD1; len: 13
CDR3aa: CASSLGHGKSEQYF; CDR3nt: TGCGCCAGCAGCTTGGGACACGGAAAGAGCGAGCAGTACTTC; j_gene: TRBJ2-7; v_gene: TRBV5-1; abundance: .; d_gene: .; len: 14
CDR3aa: CASSSLTSGRATVGEQYF; CDR3nt: TGTGCCAGCAGTTCCCTGACTAGCGGGAGGGCCACCGTGGGCGAGCAGTACTTC; j_gene: TRBJ2-7; v_gene: TRBV27; abundance: .; d_gene: TRBD2; len: 18
CDR3aa: CASSPQGRYTGELFF; CDR3nt: TGTGCCAGCAGTCCACAGGGGCGGTACACCGGGGAGCTGTTTTTT; j_gene: TRBJ2-2; v_gene: TRBV6-5; abundance: .; d_gene: TRBD1; len: 15
CDR3aa: CASSVIGSQETQYF; CDR3nt: TGTGCCAGCAGCGTGATAGGGTCCCAAGAGACCCAGTACTTC; j_gene: TRBJ2-5; v_gene: TRBV5-8; abundance: .; d_gene: .; len: 14
CDR3aa: CASSLGGTLETQYF; CDR3nt: TGCGCCAGCAGCTTGGGGGGGACGTTAGAGACCCAGTACTTC; j_gene: TRBJ2-5; v_gene: TRBV5-1; abundance: .; d_gene: .; len: 14
CDR3aa: CASSPQGGDTQYF; CDR3nt: TGCGCCAGCAGCCCCCAAGGGGGAGATACGCAGTATTTT; j_gene: TRBJ2-3; v_gene: TRBV5-1; abundance: few; d_gene: .; len: 13